One sample yielded the 6 T cell receptor beta chains listed below, sequenced in a study of cytomegalovirus exposure and HLA in healthy donors. PCR was performed using 60 Vbeta and 13 Jbeta primers. Measured with immunoSEQ multiplex PCR; TCRdb has only the in-frame clones, and not every one. The profile shows some 200,000 clones, 70% of them singletons. The specimen sequenced was PBMCs. These receptor sequences come from a man between 40 and 49 years old in good health and CMV-seropositive.

The chain couples TRBV11-2 to TRBJ1-2, with D possibly being TRBD1 (5 bases). This CDR3 contains 14 residues. Deletions cut 1 base from V and 5 bases from J, with 11 bases between. In germline, CDR1 is SGHAT, CDR2 FQNNGV. The CDR3 loop is CASSLVDSRYGYTF. CDR3 coding DNA: TGTGCCAGCAGCTTAGTCGACAGCCGATATGGCTACACCTTC.

This chain links TRBV5-1 with TRBJ2-1; the match to TRBD2 covers 16 bases. V lost 3 bases, J lost 8 bases, and 11 bases stayed unmatched. Per germline, CDR1 SGHRS and CDR2 YFSETQ. The CDR3 totals 18 residues. Here the CDR3 DNA reads TGCGCCAGCAGCTCTAGGGGGACTAGCGGGGGGGGCGTCGATGAGCAGTTCTTC. This codes for CASSSRGTSGGGVDEQFF.

To note about this clone: The CDR3 carries no conserved terminal phenylalanine or tryptophan, so it likely arises from a read error. V gene TRBV29-1 combines with J gene TRBJ1-2; 9 nucleotides agree with TRBD1. Germline-derived CDR1 and CDR2 are SQVTM and ANQGSEA. The CDR3 is 12 residues long. V shed 7 bases, J shed 5 bases, and the junction held 5 bases outside the gene matches. This CDR3 is CSARTGDYGYTL. CDR3 in DNA: TGCAGCGCCCGGACAGGGGATTATGGCTACACCCTC.

The rearrangement joins TRBV9 to TRBJ2-1, with 9 bases identical to TRBD1. This CDR3 has 20 residues. Losses at the gene ends were 0 bases for V and 0 bases for J; bases not matched to a gene: 13. Germline CDR1 reads SGDLS; CDR2 reads YYNGEE. The CDR3 protein is CASSVAMGQGRTSSYNEQFF. CDR3 in DNA: TGTGCCAGCAGCGTAGCTATGGGACAGGGCCGTACCAGCTCCTACAATGAGCAGTTCTTC.

V and J are TRBV9 and TRBJ2-3; D is perhaps TRBD2 (5 bases). The germline gives CDR1 SGDLS, CDR2 YYNGEE. V shed 3 bases and J shed 3 bases, with 14 bases lying between them. There are 15 residues in the CDR3. The chain's CDR3 is CASSARARGTDTQYF. The DNA of the CDR3 is TGTGCCAGCAGCGCCCGGGCCCGGGGTACAGATACGCAGTATTTT. The full variable domain, with the rest looked up from reference TRBV9 and TRBJ2-3, is DSGVTQTPKHLITATGQRVTLRCSPRSGDLSVYWYQQSLDQGLQFLIQYYNGEERAKGNILERFSAQQFPDLHSELNLSSLELGDSALYFCASSARARGTDTQYFGPGTRLTVL.

The rearrangement links TRBV19 to TRBJ1-5; 8 bases map to TRBD1. V shed 1 base and J 11 bases; nucleotides not matched to a gene: 13. The CDR3 contains 16 residues. Germline CDR1 reads LNHDA; CDR2 reads SQIVND (reference sequence). The CDR3: CASSIGGQGEGRAQHF. DNA for the CDR3: TGTGCCAGTAGTATAGGCGGACAGGGCGAAGGAAGGGCCCAGCATTTT.